Following are 22 T cell receptor beta chains from one sample sequenced in a study of T cell responses to AZD1222 COVID-19 vaccine. Some clones are missing from TCRdb's copy, which holds only in-frame ones; the method was immunoSEQ multiplex PCR. Of 180,000 or so clones listed, more than 75% are singletons. The input for sequencing was peripheral blood, taken 28 days after the second AZD1222 dose. The source is an adult who received the AZD1222 COVID-19 vaccine.

The chain combines TRBV25-1 with TRBJ2-2; D is unclear. The ends were cut back, 3 bases at V and 1 base at J, with 9 bases in the middle. The CDR3 runs to 15 residues. Per germline, CDR1 MGHDK and CDR2 SYGVNS. The CDR3 loop is CASSDPLLNTGELFF. CDR3 sequence (DNA): TGTGCCAGCAGTGACCCACTCCTGAACACCGGGGAGCTGTTTTTT.

The CDR3 DNA follows: TGTGCCAGCGCGCGGGAGGGCGGCGGAGATACGCAGTATTTT. Amino acid sequence: CASAREGGGDTQYF. The chain combines TRBV19 with TRBJ2-3; 9 bases agree with TRBD2. In germline, CDR1 is LNHDA, CDR2 SQIVND (reference sequence). V gave up 9 bases and J gave up 5 bases; unmatched junction bases: 9. The CDR3 totals 14 residues. The full variable domain, in which reference TRBV19 and TRBJ2-3 provide the parts outside the CDR3, is DGGITQSPKYLFRKEGQNVTLSCEQNLNHDAMYWYRQDPGQGLRLIYYSQIVNDFQKGDIAEGYSVSREKKESFPLTVTSAQKNPTAFYLCASAREGGGDTQYFGPGTRLTVL.

The rearrangement uses TRBV4-3 and TRBJ1-5; D is perhaps TRBD1 (6 bases). CDR1 and CDR2 from the germline V gene are LGHNA and YSLEER. The CDR3 has 14 amino acids. V was cut by 1 base and J by 6 bases, with 10 bases left in between. In nucleotides, the CDR3 is TGCGCCAGCAGCCAAGCCACAGGGACTCAGCCCCAGCATTTT. Amino acid sequence: CASSQATGTQPQHF.

The chain's CDR3 is CASSGRQGRVNTEAFF. The CDR3, as DNA: TGTGCCAGCAGCGGGAGACAGGGGCGAGTGAACACTGAAGCTTTCTTT. J is TRBJ1-1 and V is TRBV5-6; the match to TRBD1 covers 8 bases. The CDR3 loop spans 16 amino acids. The V segment lost 4 bases and the J segment 0 bases; nucleotides outside the gene matches: 8. CDR1 SGHDT and CDR2 YYEEEE come from the germline V gene.

The rearrangement links TRBV28 to TRBJ2-1; D may be TRBD1 or TRBD2 (6 bases each). The germline CDR1 and CDR2 sequences are MDHEN and SYDVKM. The CDR3 has 15 amino acids. V dropped 5 bases and J dropped 2 bases, with 13 bases sitting between them. The CDR3 DNA sequence: TGTGCCAGCAGTAGGGGGGAGCTTACCTACAATGAGCAGTTCTTC. Amino acid sequence: CASSRGELTYNEQFF.

This rearrangement joins TRBV10-3 to TRBJ1-2; no reliable D call. The CDR3 runs to 11 residues. Germline loops: CDR1 ENHRY, CDR2 SYGVKD. V was cut by 5 bases and J by 8 bases, with 9 bases left in between. The CDR3 region has the DNA TGTGCCATCAGTTTAAATGGCGGCTACACCTTC. As protein: CAISLNGGYTF.

The table lists this clone with a count of one. The chain carries TRBV29-1 and TRBJ2-1; weak D call: TRBD2 (6 bases). The CDR3 spans 16 residues. V dropped 6 bases and J dropped 1 base, with 19 bases sitting between them. Germline V gene data show CDR1 as SQVTM and CDR2 as ANQGSEA. The CDR3 spells CSVIAVRTRSYNEQFF. The CDR3 DNA is TGCAGCGTCATAGCGGTCCGAACTCGGTCCTACAATGAGCAGTTCTTC.

CDR3 amino acids: CASSVDQGAYEQYF. As DNA, the CDR3 is TGTGCCAGCAGCGTAGACCAGGGGGCCTACGAGCAGTACTTC. The rearrangement uses TRBV7-2 and TRBJ2-7, with TRBD1 matching 7 bases. Per germline, CDR1 SGHTA and CDR2 FQGNSA. V lost 5 bases and J lost 2; bases outside the gene matches: 6. The CDR3 extends over 14 amino acids.

The V gene is TRBV7-2, the J gene TRBJ2-5, with 8 bases aligning to TRBD1. CDR3 length: 15 residues. The ends lost 6 bases at V and 4 bases at J; junction bases unmatched: 10. Germline V gene data show CDR1 as SGHTA and CDR2 as FQGNSA. CDR3 sequence reads: CASRRTGTVGETQYF. CDR3 nucleotides: TGTGCCAGCAGACGGACAGGGACGGTTGGAGAGACCCAGTACTTC.

The genes are TRBV18 and TRBJ1-5, with 11 bases matching TRBD1. J lost 6 bases, V lost 2 bases, and 3 bases had no gene match. This CDR3 is built from 15 residues. Germline loops: CDR1 KGHSH, CDR2 LQKENI. The DNA of the CDR3 is TGTGCCAGCTCACCAGCCGGGACAGGGGGTCAGCCCCAGCATTTT. Its translation: CASSPAGTGGQPQHF.

The CDR3 protein is CASSKAASGIYEQYF. The CDR3 DNA sequence: TGCGCCAGCAGCAAAGCGGCTAGCGGGATCTACGAGCAGTACTTC. The V and J genes are TRBV4-1 and TRBJ2-7, with 9 bases that match TRBD2. CDR1 and CDR2 (germline): MGHRA, YSYEKL. The CDR3 has 15 amino acids. Germline trimming cut 5 bases from V and 3 bases from J; bases unmatched to any gene: 8.

The J gene is TRBJ2-2, the V gene TRBV4-2, with D possibly being TRBD1 (6 bases). The CDR3 is made up of 17 amino acids. V shed 4 bases and J shed 0 bases, with 15 bases lying between them. Germline V CDR1 and CDR2: LGHNA, YNFKEQ. The CDR3 reads CASSPNSDSPNTGELFF. CDR3 nucleotides: TGTGCCAGCAGCCCTAATTCGGACAGCCCGAACACCGGGGAGCTGTTTTTT.

The J gene is TRBJ1-4, the V gene TRBV7-2, with 7 bases matching TRBD1. CDR3 length: 14 residues. Germline V lookup: CDR1 SGHTA, CDR2 FQGNSA. J was trimmed by 7 bases and V by 5 bases; bases with no gene match: 7. The CDR3 coding sequence is TGTGCCAGCAGCCAAGGGGGCGCGGGTGAAAAACTGTTTTTT. Translating it yields CASSQGGAGEKLFF.

This sequence joins TRBV3-1 (or the pseudogene TRBV3-2) and TRBJ2-1, with D possibly being TRBD1 (6 bases). CDR1 and CDR2 (germline): LGHDT, YNNKEL (reference sequence). This CDR3 is 15 amino acids long. Trimming removed 3 bases at V and 6 bases at J, with 15 bases between. The CDR3 DNA reads TGTGCCAGCAGCCATAGGCCGGGGACACGCAATGAGCAGTTCTTC. Residues: CASSHRPGTRNEQFF.

This clone was counted once. The chain joins TRBV19 to TRBJ2-2; 8 bases agree with TRBD1. There are 16 residues in the CDR3. With 7 bases clipped from V and 0 bases from J, the junction kept 7 bases outside the gene matches. Germline V gene data show CDR1 as LNHDA and CDR2 as SQIVND (reference sequence). CDR3 protein: CASIQPGQANTGELFF. In DNA, the CDR3 is TGTGCCAGTATTCAACCGGGACAGGCGAACACCGGGGAGCTGTTTTTT.

This clone was seen a single time. The gene calls are TRBV6-5 and TRBJ2-3; 8 bases match TRBD2. Germline assignment: CDR1 MNHEY and CDR2 SVGAGI. The CDR3 has 16 residues. With 4 bases clipped from V and 4 bases from J, the junction kept 10 bases outside the gene matches. The CDR3 is CASSSGLAGGPDTQYF. The DNA for the CDR3 is TGTGCCAGCAGTTCCGGACTAGCCGGAGGCCCAGATACGCAGTATTTT.

Notes on this clone: In the same sample, other DNA sequences code for this CDR3. This chain links TRBV14 with TRBJ1-2; tentatively, D is TRBD1 (5 bases). V dropped 4 bases and J dropped 8 bases, with 11 bases sitting between them. Germline V CDR1 and CDR2: SGHDN, FVKESK. The CDR3 has 12 amino acids. In DNA, the CDR3 is TGTGCCAGCAGCCCCGACAGAGGAGGCTACACCTTC. Protein product: CASSPDRGGYTF.

The chain combines TRBV3-1 (or the pseudogene TRBV3-2) with TRBJ2-3; possible D gene TRBD1, 6 bases. The V end lost 4 bases, the J end lost 0 bases, and 11 bases lay between the germline ends. Germline CDR1 LGHDT, CDR2 YNNKEL (reference sequence). There are 15 residues in the CDR3. CDR3 protein: CASSRQVISTDTQYF. The CDR3, as DNA: TGTGCCAGCAGCCGACAGGTTATTAGCACAGATACGCAGTATTTT.

The chain is built from TRBV14 and TRBJ2-7, with D possibly called TRBD1 or TRBD2 (6 bases each). The CDR3 totals 14 residues. Trimming removed 4 bases from V and 3 bases from J, with 13 bases in between. Germline assignment: CDR1 SGHDN and CDR2 FVKESK. This chain's CDR3 is CASSRQGGFYEQYF. In DNA, the CDR3 is TGTGCCAGCAGCCGGCAAGGGGGGTTCTACGAGCAGTACTTC.

V gene TRBV5-4 combines with J gene TRBJ1-6; weak D call: TRBD1 (5 bases). CDR3 length: 15 residues. V shed 0 bases and J shed 10 bases, with 14 bases lying between them. Germline loops: CDR1 SGHNT, CDR2 YYREEE (reference sequence). The CDR3 DNA reads as TGTGCCAGCAGCTTGGCCCAGGGTGTGGGATCACCCCTCCACTTT. Translated, it gives CASSLAQGVGSPLHF.

The chain links TRBV7-3 to TRBJ2-6; 7 positions match TRBD1. The CDR3 runs to 16 residues. The V segment lost 0 bases and the J segment 2 bases; nucleotides outside the gene matches: 1. Germline V gene lookup returns CDR1 SGHTA and CDR2 FQGTGA. CDR3 sequence reads: CASSLTRGPGANVLTF. DNA for the CDR3: TGTGCCAGCAGCTTAACGAGGGGGCCTGGGGCCAACGTCCTGACTTTC.

V is TRBV19 and J is TRBJ2-7; 7 bases map to TRBD2. V was pared by 5 bases and J by 0 bases, with 13 bases of the junction left unmatched. The CDR3 runs 17 residues. From germline, CDR1 is LNHDA and CDR2 SQIVND (reference sequence). The CDR3 loop reads CASSRSGGGAASYEQYF. CDR3 nucleotide sequence: TGTGCCAGTAGTCGAAGTGGCGGGGGAGCAGCCTCCTACGAGCAGTACTTC.